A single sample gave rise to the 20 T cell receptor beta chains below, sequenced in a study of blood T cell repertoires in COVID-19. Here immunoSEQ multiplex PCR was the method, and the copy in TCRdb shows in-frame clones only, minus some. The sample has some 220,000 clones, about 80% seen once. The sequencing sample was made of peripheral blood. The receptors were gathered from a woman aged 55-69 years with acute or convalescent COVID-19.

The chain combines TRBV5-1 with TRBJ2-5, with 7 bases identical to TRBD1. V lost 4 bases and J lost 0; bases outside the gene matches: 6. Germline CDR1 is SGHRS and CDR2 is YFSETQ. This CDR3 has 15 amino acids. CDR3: CASSQQTGDQETQYF. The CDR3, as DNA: TGCGCCAGCAGCCAACAAACAGGGGACCAAGAGACCCAGTACTTC. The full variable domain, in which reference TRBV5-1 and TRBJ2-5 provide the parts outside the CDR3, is KAGVTQTPRYLIKTRGQQVTLSCSPISGHRSVSWYQQTPGQGLQFLFEYFSETQRNKGNFPGRFSGRQFSNSRSEMNVSTLELGDSALYLCASSQQTGDQETQYFGPGTRLLVL.

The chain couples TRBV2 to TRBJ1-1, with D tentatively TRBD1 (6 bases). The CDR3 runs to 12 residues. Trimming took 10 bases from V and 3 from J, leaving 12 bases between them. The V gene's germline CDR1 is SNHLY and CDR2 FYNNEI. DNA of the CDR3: TGTGCCACCAAACAGGGCTACACTGAAGCTTTCTTT. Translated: CATKQGYTEAFF. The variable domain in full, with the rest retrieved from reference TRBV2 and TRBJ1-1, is EPEVTQTPSHQVTQMGQEVILRCVPISNHLYFYWYRQILGQKVEFLVSFYNNEISEKSEIFDDQFSVERPDGSNFTLKIRSTKLEDSAMYFCATKQGYTEAFFGQGTRLTVV.

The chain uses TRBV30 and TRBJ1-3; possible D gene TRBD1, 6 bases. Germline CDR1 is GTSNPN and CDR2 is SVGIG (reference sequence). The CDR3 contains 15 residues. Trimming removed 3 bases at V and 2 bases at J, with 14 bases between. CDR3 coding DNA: TGTGCCTGGAGCGCCCTGGACAGAGCTGGAAACACCATATATTTT. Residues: CAWSALDRAGNTIYF. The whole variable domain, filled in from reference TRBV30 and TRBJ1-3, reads SQTIHQWPATLVQPVGSPLSLECTVEGTSNPNLYWYRQAAGRGLQLLFYSVGIGQISSEVPQNLSASRPQDRQFILSSKKLLLSDSGFYLCAWSALDRAGNTIYFGEGSWLTVV.

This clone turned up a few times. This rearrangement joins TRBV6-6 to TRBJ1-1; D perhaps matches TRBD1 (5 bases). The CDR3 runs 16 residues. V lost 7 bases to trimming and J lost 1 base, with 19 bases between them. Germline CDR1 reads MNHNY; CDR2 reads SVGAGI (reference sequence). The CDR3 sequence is CASIPPRGGRNTEAFF. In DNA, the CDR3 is TGTGCCAGCATCCCACCACGCGGGGGGAGGAACACTGAAGCTTTCTTT.

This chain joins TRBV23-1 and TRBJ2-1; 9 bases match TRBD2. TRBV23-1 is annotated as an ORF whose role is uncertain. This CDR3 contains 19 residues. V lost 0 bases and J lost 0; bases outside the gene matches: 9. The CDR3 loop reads CASSQSAERGVSSYNEQFF. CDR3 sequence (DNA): TGCGCCAGCAGTCAATCGGCCGAGCGGGGGGTTAGCTCCTACAATGAGCAGTTCTTC.

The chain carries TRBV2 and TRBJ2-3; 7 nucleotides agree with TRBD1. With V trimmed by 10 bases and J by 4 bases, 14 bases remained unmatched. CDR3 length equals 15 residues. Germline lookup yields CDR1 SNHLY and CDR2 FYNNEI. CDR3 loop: CATPLWTGPPDTQYF. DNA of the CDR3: TGTGCCACCCCCCTCTGGACAGGACCCCCAGATACGCAGTATTTT.

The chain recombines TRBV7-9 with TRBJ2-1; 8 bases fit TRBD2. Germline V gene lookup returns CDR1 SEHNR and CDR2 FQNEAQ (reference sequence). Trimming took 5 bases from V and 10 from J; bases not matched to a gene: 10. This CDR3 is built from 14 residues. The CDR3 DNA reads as TGTGCCAGCAGCCGGAGCGGGGGAGGGGAAGAGCAGTTCTTC. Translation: CASSRSGGGEEQFF.

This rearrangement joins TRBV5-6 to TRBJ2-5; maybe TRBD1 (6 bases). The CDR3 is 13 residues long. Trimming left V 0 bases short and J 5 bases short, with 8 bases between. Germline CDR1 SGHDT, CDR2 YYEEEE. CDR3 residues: CASSLGGRETQYF. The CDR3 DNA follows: TGTGCCAGCAGCTTGGGGGGGCGGGAGACCCAGTACTTC.

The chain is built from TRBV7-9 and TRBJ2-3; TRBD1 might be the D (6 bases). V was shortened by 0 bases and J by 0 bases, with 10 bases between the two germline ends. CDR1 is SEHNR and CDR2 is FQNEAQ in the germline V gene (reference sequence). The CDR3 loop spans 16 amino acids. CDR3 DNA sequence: TGTGCCAGCAGCTTAGCTTCAGGGGCAAGCACAGATACGCAGTATTTT. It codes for CASSLASGASTDTQYF.

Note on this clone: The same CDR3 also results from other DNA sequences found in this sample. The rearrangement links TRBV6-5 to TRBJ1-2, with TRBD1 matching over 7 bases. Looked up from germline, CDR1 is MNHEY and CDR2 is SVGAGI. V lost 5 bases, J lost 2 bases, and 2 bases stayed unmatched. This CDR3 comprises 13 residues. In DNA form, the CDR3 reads TGTGCCAGCAGTCCGACAGGGAACTATGGCTACACCTTC. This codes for CASSPTGNYGYTF.

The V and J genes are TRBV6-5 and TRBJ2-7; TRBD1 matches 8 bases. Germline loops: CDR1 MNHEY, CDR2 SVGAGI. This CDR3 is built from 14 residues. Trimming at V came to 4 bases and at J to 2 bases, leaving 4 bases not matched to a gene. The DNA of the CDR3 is TGTGCCAGCAGTTCAGGGGGCAGACCCTACGAGCAGTACTTC. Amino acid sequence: CASSSGGRPYEQYF.

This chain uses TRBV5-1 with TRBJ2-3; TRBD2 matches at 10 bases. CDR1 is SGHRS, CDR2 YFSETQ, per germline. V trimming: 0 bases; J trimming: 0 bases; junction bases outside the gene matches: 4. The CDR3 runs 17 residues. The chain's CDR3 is CASSLGGTSVSTDTQYF. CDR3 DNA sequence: TGCGCCAGCAGCTTGGGGGGGACTAGCGTTAGCACAGATACGCAGTATTTT.

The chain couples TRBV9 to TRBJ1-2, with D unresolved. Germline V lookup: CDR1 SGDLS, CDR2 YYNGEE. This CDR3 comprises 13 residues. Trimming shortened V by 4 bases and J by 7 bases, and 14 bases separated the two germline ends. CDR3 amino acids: CASSPTRGSGYTF. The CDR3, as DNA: TGTGCCAGCAGCCCCACACGGGGTTCTGGCTACACCTTC.

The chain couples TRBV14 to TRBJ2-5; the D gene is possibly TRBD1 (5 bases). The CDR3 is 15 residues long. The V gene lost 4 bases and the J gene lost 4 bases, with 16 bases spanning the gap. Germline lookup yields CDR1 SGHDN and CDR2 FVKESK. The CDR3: CASSLDRWRGETQYF. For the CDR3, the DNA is TGTGCCAGCAGCCTTGACAGATGGAGAGGAGAGACCCAGTACTTC.

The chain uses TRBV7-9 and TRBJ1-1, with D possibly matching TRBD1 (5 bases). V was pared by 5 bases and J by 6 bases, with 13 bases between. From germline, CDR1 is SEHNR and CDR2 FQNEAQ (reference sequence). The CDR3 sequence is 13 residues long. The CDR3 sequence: CASSPPRGSEAFF. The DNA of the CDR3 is TGTGCCAGCAGCCCACCCCGGGGGTCTGAAGCTTTCTTT.

CDR3 nucleotides: TGCGCCAGCAGCCAAGTACCTCCGGGACAGGGATACGGCTACACCTTC. Protein: CASSQVPPGQGYGYTF. The chain employs TRBV4-3 and TRBJ1-2; 9 positions agree with TRBD1. The V and J ends lost 1 base and 8 bases, in that order; junction bases with no gene match: 11. The CDR3 length is 16 residues. Per the germline V gene, CDR1 is LGHNA and CDR2 is YSLEER.

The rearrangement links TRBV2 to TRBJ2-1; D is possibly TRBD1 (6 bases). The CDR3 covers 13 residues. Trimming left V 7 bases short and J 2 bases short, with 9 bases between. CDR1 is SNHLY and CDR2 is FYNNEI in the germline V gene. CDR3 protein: CASNRDTYNEQFF. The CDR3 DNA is TGTGCCAGCAATCGGGACACCTACAATGAGCAGTTCTTC.

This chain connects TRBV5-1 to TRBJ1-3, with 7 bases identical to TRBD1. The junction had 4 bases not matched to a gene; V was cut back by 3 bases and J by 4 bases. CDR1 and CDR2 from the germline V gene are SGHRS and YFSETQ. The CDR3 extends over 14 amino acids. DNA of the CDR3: TGCGCCAGCAGCTGGGGACAGTCGGGAAACACCATATATTTT. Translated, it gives CASSWGQSGNTIYF. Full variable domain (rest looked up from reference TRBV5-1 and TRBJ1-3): KAGVTQTPRYLIKTRGQQVTLSCSPISGHRSVSWYQQTPGQGLQFLFEYFSETQRNKGNFPGRFSGRQFSNSRSEMNVSTLELGDSALYLCASSWGQSGNTIYFGEGSWLTVV.

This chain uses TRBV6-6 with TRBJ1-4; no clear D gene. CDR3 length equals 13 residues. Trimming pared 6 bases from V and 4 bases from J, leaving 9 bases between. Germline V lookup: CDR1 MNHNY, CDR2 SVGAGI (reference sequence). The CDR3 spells CASSRNSNEKLFF. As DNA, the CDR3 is TGTGCCAGCAGCCGCAACAGTAATGAAAAACTGTTTTTT.

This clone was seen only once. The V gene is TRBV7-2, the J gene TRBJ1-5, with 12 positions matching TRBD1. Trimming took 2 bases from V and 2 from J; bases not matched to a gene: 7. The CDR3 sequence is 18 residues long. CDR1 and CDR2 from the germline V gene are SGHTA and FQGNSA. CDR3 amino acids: CASSLTRGTGGRNQPQHF. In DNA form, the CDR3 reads TGTGCCAGCAGCTTAACCCGAGGGACAGGGGGCCGCAATCAGCCCCAGCATTTT.